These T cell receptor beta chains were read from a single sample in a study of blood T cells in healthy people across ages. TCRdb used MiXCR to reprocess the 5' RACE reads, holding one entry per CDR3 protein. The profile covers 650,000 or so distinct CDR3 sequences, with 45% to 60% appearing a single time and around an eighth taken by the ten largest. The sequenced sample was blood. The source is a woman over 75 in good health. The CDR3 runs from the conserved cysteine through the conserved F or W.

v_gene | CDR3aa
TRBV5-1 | CASSVYQGLGYTF
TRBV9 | CASSPRTGVAEQYF
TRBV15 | CATRQEDRRNTEAFF
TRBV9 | CASSARGGLDTEAFF
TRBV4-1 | CASSLQGEPGTDTQYF
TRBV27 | CASLTGGNVLTF
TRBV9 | CASSPRTYSYEQFF
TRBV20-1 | CSARGRGVADTQYF
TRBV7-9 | CASSPAPGCSGNTIYF
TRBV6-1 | CASREGQGASYEQYF
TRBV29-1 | CSVEPGQAQETQYF
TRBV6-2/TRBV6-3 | CASSYPGGGSFKNIQYF
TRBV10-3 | CASTPGDRPYEQYF
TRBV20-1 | CSASSGSSYDEQYF
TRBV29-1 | CSVLLRGTGDTEAFF
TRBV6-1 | CASVLTPGQGTNEQYF
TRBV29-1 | CSVTSAGGRYNEQFF
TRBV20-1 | CSARDRGRGNTEAFF
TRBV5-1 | CASSLGGENDGYTF
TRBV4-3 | CASSQGSRGQGYGYTF
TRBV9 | CASSPRWESYEQYF
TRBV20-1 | CGAKRTDNNEKLFF
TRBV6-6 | CASTPSAGRNEQYF
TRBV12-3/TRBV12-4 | CASSFSGLGNSPLHF
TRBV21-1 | CASSKASGYEQYF
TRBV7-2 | CASRRYPDQGGYEQYF
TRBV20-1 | CSARGPSTDTQYF
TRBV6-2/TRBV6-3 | CASSSGTSIETQYF
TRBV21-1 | CATGLTSSEQFF
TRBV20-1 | CSARSGSAGVYNEQFF
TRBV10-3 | CAITPRGTETGNEQFF
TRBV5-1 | CASSFGGHNRRQYF
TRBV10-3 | CASAEGQRSSGANVLTF
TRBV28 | CASSLYSVGQETQYF
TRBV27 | CASSYSGTGYTEAFF
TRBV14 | CASSQGVREFHNEQFF
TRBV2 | CASSETGGDTGELFF
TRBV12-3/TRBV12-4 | CASSSGGRQPQHF
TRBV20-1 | CSARDPAVPYEQYF
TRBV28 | CASRPGTALGETQYF
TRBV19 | CAIAQGAGTDTQYF
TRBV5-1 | CASSRTAARGDTQYF
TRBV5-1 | CATSGNRPNRPQHF
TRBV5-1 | CASTPMLPSGTGELFF
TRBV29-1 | CSVSGTGLDQPQHF
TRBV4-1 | CASSHPGAAYGYTF
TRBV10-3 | CAISERTDTQYF
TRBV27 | CASSFRGGEQYF
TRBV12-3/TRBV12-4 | CASSDGLGEKLFF
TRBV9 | CASSDGTGELFF
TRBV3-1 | CASGGLETGDNEQYF
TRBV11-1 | CASSLGTSEFF
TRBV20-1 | CSARGTSGLDGQFF
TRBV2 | CASAGGINEQFF
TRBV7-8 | CASSPGRQGETQYF
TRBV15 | CATSRDRGSANEQFF
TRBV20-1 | CSAKRGVQETQYF